This T cell receptor beta chain was observed in a study of T cell repertoires in cytomegalovirus infection. Study details: Both recently identified HLA-C-restricted and well-studied HLA-B-restricted CMV epitopes were used in the study.

The CDR3 contains 14 residues. Trimming took 3 bases from V and 2 from J, leaving 8 bases between them. Germline loops: CDR1 MDHEN, CDR2 SYDVKM. On this clonotype itself: Its specificity is unknown.

A single record per CDR3 protein comes from TCRdb applying MiXCR to the reads. The sample has roughly 800,000 distinct CDR3 sequences; approximately 32% are singletons. Findings and caveats of the study: Identification of carriers of CMV plus the relevant HLA was achieved through cumulative public TCR beta family frequency.

The sequenced sample was cultured CD8+ T cells from PBMCs, obtained from culture after CMV antigen stimulation. This rearrangement joins TRBV28 to TRBJ1-5; no firm D call. This receptor was obtained from a human donor in good health (CMV status not recorded). Some clones in this sample may be carry-over from other donors' samples. The CDR3 spells CASSLFIGNQPQHF. The CDR3 DNA reads TGTGCCAGCAGTTTGTTCATAGGCAATCAGCCCCAGCATTTT.